The next 2 T cell receptor beta chains were all read from a single sample in a study of prognosis after radiotherapy for stage I lung cancer. The study amplified the TCR beta CDR3 region from genomic DNA. This amplification was carried out by two rounds of multiplex PCR. The authors ran first-round PCR with primers specific to each TRBV and TRBJ gene. TCRdb called the multiplex PCR reads again in MiXCR, with one record for every CDR3 protein. The sample records some 15,000 distinct CDR3 sequences, 29% being singletons. Sequenced here: PBMCs, sampled before or after stereotactic body radiation therapy (not recorded which). All receptors derive from a donor older than 45 with non-small cell lung cancer.

As regards this clonotype: Since a far larger clone is one base different, this is likely a read error. This chain connects TRBV6-8 to TRBJ2-7; D is ambiguous. Germline V gene lookup returns CDR1 MNHGY and CDR2 SAAAGT. The CDR3 covers 15 residues. The CDR3 sequence: CAISYSSPYRYEQYF. In DNA, the CDR3 is TGTGCCATCAGTTACTCGTCCCCATACCGGTACGAGCAGTACTTC.

Turning to this clonotype: One base away lies a much larger clone, so this may be a sequencing read error. The chain couples TRBV6-1 to TRBJ1-1; 7 nucleotides match TRBD1. The germline V gene has CDR1 MNHNS and CDR2 SASEGT. The CDR3 length is 14 residues. CDR3 sequence: CASTRDSSSTEALF. The CDR3 bases are TGTGCCAGCACCCGGGACAGCTCATCTACTGAAGCTCTCTTT.